This T cell receptor beta chain was sequenced for a study of cytomegalovirus exposure and HLA in healthy donors. To note about this clone: Its specificity is not known.

Primers: 60 Vbeta forward and 13 Jbeta reverse. This table comes from immunoSEQ multiplex PCR, and its TCRdb copy is limited to in-frame clones, with some not included. The sample shows roughly 200,000 clones, about 78% of them seen only once. Regarding the study as a whole: As immune exposure information, only CMV serostatus was available. Most of the TCR beta V segments (in an earlier analysis) were productive either about 90% or about 30% of the time. Later, an analysis showed that TCR beta chains associated with HLA were more clonally expanded than others that were equally common. Across HLA loci, a later analysis found differing TCR association rates, with DRB1 most and HLA-C fewest.

The CDR3 contains 17 residues. V was clipped by 1 base and J by 2 bases; unmatched bases: 8. The germline V gene encodes CDR1 SGHNT and CDR2 YYREEE (reference sequence). Input material: PBMCs. The sequence came from a man aged 55 to 69 in good health and CMV-seronegative. The genes are TRBV5-4 and TRBJ2-1; 8 bases are a match to TRBD2. CDR3 nucleotide sequence: TGTGCCAGCAGCTTGATGGGACTAGGTGGTCCCTACAATGAGCAGTTCTTC. Translating it yields CASSLMGLGGPYNEQFF.